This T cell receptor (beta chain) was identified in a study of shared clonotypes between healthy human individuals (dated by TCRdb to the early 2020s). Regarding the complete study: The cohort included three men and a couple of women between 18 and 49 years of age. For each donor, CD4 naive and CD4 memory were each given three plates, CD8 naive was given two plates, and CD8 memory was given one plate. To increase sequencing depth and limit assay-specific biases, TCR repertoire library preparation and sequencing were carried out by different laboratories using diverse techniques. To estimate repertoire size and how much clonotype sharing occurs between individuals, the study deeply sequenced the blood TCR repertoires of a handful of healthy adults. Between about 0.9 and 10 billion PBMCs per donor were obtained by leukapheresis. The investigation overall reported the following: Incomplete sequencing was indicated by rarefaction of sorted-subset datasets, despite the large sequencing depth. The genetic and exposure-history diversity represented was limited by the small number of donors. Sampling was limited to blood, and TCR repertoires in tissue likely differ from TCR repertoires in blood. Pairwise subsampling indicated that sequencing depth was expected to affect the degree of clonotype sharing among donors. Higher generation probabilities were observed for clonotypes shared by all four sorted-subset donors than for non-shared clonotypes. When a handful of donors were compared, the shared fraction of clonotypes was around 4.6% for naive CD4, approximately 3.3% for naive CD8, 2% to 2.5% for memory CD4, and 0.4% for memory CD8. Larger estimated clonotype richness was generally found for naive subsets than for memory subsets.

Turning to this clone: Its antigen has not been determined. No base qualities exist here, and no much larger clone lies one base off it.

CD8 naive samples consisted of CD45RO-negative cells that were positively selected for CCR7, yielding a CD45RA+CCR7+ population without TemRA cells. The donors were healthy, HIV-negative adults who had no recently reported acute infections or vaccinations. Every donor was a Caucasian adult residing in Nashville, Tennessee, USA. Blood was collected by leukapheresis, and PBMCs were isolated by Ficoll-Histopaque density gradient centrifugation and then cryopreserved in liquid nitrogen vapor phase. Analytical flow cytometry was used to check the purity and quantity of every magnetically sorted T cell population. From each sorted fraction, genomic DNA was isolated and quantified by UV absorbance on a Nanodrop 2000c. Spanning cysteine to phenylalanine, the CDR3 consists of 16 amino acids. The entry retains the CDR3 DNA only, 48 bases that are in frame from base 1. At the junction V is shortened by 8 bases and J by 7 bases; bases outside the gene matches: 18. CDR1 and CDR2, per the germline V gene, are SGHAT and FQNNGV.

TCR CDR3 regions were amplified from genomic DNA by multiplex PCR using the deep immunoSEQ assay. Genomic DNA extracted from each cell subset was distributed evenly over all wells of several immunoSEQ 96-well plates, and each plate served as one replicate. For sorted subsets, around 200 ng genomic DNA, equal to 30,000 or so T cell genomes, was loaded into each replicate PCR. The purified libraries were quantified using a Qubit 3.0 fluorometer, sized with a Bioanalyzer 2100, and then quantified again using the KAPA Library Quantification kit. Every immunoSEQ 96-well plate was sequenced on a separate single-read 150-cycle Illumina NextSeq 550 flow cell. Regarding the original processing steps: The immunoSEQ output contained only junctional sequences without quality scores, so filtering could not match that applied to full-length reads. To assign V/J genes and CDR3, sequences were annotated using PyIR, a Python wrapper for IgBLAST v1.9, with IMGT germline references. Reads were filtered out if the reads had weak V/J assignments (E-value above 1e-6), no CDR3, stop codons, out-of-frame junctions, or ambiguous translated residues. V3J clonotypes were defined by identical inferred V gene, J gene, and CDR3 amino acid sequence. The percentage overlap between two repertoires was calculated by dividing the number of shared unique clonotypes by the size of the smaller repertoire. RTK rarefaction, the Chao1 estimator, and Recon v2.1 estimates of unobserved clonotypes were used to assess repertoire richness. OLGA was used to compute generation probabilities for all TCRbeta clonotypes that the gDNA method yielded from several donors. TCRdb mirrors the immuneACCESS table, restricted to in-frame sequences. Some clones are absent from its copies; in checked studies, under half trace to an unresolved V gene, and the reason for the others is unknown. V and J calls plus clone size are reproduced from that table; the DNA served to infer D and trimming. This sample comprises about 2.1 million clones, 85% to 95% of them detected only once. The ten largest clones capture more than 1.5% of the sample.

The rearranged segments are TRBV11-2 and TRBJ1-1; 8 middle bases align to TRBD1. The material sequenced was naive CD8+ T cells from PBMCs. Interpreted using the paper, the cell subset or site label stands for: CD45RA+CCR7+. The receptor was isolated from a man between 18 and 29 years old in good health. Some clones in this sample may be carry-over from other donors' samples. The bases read TGTGCCAGCGGAACAAGACAGGGGCGGCCAACCTTTGAAGCTTTCTTT. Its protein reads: CASGTRQGRPTFEAFF.